Below, one TCR beta chain is given with its context. TCRdb reanalysed the 5' RACE reads using MiXCR and keeps one entry per CDR3 protein. This table holds roughly 400,000 distinct CDR3 sequences, roughly 18% found once. This CDR3 contains 13 residues. V was pared by 7 bases and J by 2 bases, with 11 bases between. CDR1 and CDR2 (germline): SGHRS, YFSETQ. This specimen belongs to a study of T-cell memory formation after mild COVID-19. The sequence was collected from a man aged 18 to 29 who had mild COVID-19 (a few samples of this study predate the infection). Cell type and time point are not known. What was sequenced was PBMCs or a T cell subset sorted from them (not recorded which). The chain recombines TRBV5-1 with TRBJ2-3; D may correspond to TRBD1 or TRBD2 (5 bases each). CDR3 protein: CASGDDYTDTQYF. In DNA, the CDR3 is TGCGCCAGCGGGGACGACTACACAGATACGCAGTATTTT.